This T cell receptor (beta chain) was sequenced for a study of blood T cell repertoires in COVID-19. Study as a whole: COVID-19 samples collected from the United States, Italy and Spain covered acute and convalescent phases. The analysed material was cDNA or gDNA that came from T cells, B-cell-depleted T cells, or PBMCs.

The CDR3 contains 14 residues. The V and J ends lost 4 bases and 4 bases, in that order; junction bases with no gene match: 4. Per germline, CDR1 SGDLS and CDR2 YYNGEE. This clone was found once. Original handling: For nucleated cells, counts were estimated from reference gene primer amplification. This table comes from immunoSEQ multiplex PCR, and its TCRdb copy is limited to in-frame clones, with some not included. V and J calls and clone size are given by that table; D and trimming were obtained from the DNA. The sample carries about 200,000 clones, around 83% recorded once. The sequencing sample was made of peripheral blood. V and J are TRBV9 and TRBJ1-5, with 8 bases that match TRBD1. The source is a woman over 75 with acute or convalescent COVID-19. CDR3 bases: TGTGCCAGCAGCTCGGGACAGGCAAATCAGCCCCAGCATTTT. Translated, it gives CASSSGQANQPQHF.